This T cell receptor (beta chain) was recovered during a study of OX40 agonist ivuxolimab in advanced cancers. As for the study in general: Patients were dosed with the agonistic anti-OX40 (CD134) antibody ivuxolimab. Each dose-escalation patient presented with hepatocellular carcinoma, melanoma, renal cell or head and neck cancer.

V was clipped by 1 base and J by 7 bases; unmatched bases: 5. Per the germline V gene, CDR1 is SGHRS and CDR2 is YFSETQ. This CDR3 comprises 14 residues. Of note for this clone: Its target is unknown.

TCRdb's copy holds only in-frame clones and misses some; the assay was immunoSEQ multiplex PCR. The sample records tens of thousands of clones, 88% being singletons. Study-wide points: Low levels of normalized T-cell clonal expansion also appeared in some nonresponders.

This sequence was found in an adult with an advanced solid tumor such as melanoma, head and neck, liver or kidney cancer. The sequencing used CD4+ or CD8+ T cells sorted from blood, collected in a trial of the OX40 agonist ivuxolimab. The chain combines TRBV5-1 with TRBJ1-1; 9 bases match TRBD1. Here the CDR3 reads CASSLWDRANEAFF. CDR3 nucleotide sequence: TGCGCCAGCAGCTTGTGGGACAGGGCGAATGAAGCTTTCTTT.